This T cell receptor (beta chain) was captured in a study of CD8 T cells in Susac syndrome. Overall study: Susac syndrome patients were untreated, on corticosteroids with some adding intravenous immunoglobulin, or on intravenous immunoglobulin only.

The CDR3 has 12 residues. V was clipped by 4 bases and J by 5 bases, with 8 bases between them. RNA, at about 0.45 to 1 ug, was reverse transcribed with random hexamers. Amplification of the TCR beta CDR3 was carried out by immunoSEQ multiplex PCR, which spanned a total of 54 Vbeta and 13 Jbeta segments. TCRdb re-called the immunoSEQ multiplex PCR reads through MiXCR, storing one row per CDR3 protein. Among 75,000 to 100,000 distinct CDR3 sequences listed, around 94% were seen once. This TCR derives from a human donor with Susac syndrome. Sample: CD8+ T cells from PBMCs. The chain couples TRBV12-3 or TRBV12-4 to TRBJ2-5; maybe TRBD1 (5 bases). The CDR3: CASSWTWETQYF. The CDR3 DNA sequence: TGTGCCAGCAGTTGGACATGGGAGACCCAGTACTTC.